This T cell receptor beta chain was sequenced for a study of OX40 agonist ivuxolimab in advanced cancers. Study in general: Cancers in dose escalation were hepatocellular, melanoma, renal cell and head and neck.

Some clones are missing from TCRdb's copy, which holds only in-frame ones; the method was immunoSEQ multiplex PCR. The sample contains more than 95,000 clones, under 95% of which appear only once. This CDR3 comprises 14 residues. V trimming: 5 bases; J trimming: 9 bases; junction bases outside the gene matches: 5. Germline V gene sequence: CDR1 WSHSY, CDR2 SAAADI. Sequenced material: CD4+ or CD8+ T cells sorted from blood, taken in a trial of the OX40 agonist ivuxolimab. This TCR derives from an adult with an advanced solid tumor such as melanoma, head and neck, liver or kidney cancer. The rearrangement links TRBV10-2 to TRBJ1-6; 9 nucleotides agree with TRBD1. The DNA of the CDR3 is TGCGCCAGCAGTCCGGGACAGGGTTTTTCACCCCTCCACTTT. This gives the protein CASSPGQGFSPLHF.